Below, 12 T cell receptor beta chains from the same sample are listed, as sequenced in a study of T cell responses to AZD1222 COVID-19 vaccine. The method was immunoSEQ multiplex PCR; TCRdb's version includes in-frame clones alone and lacks a portion of them. Here the sample spans 130,000 or so clones, roughly nine tenths being singletons. The sample consisted of peripheral blood, taken on day 0 of AZD1222 vaccination. The receptors here all came from an adult in good health.

The V call is TRBV28, the J call TRBJ1-1; D not resolved. CDR3 size: 15 residues. Germline lookup yields CDR1 MDHEN and CDR2 SYDVKM. Trimming removed 3 bases at V and 0 bases at J, with 11 bases between. The CDR3: CASSLGGEMNTEAFF. In DNA, the CDR3 is TGTGCCAGCAGTTTGGGTGGGGAGATGAACACTGAAGCTTTCTTT.

This rearrangement joins TRBV12-3 or TRBV12-4 to TRBJ2-6; TRBD2 aligns across 8 bases. V was clipped by 7 bases and J by 14 bases; unmatched bases: 10. This CDR3 region has 13 residues. The CDR3: CASNPTGGLLLTF. In DNA form, the CDR3 reads TGTGCCAGCAACCCTACGGGGGGGCTTCTCCTGACTTTC.

This chain uses TRBV27 with TRBJ2-7, with D perhaps matching TRBD1 (6 bases). CDR1 is MNHEY, CDR2 SMNVEV, per germline (reference sequence). V lost 6 bases to trimming and J lost 2 bases, with 17 bases between them. The CDR3 runs to 15 residues. This chain's CDR3 is CASSLSTGNPYEQYF. Written as DNA, the CDR3 is TGTGCCAGCAGCCTATCGACAGGAAACCCCTACGAGCAGTACTTC.

CDR3 sequence (DNA): TGTGCCAGCAGCCTAAATAGCGGGTCCTACAATGAGCAGTTCTTC. It yields the protein CASSLNSGSYNEQFF. The chain carries TRBV7-6 and TRBJ2-1; TRBD2 matches 7 bases. Germline CDR1 SGHVS, CDR2 FNYEAQ. The CDR3 is 15 residues long. J gave up 1 base and V 5 bases, and 5 bases lay outside the gene matches.

This chain uses TRBV11-3 with TRBJ1-1; 9 bases align to TRBD1. The germline gives CDR1 SGHNT, CDR2 YENEEA. Trimming at V came to 4 bases and at J to 1 base, leaving 4 bases not matched to a gene. The CDR3 spans 15 residues. DNA for the CDR3: TGTGCCAGCAGCTCGGGACAGGGAGGGAACACTGAAGCTTTCTTT. Its protein is CASSSGQGGNTEAFF.

V and J are TRBV11-2 and TRBJ2-1; unclear D gene. V was clipped by 0 bases and J by 14 bases, with 11 bases between them. CDR1 and CDR2 (germline): SGHAT, FQNNGV. This CDR3 contains 12 residues. In DNA form, the CDR3 reads TGTGCCAGCAGCTTAGAACGCCAGGATGAGTTCTTC. Amino acid sequence: CASSLERQDEFF. The full variable domain, in which reference TRBV11-2 and TRBJ2-1 provide the parts outside the CDR3, is EAGVAQSPRYKIIEKRQSVAFWCNPISGHATLYWYQQILGQGPKLLIQFQNNGVVDDSQLPKDRFSAERLKGVDSTLKIQPAKLEDSAVYLCASSLERQDEFFGPGTRLTVL.

The chain has TRBV27 and TRBJ2-3; 7 positions match TRBD1. CDR1 and CDR2 (germline): MNHEY, SMNVEV (reference sequence). This CDR3 has 16 amino acids. The junction had 5 bases not matched to a gene; V was cut back by 2 bases and J by 0 bases. This CDR3 reads CASSLKGARSTDTQYF. The CDR3 DNA is TGTGCCAGCAGTTTAAAGGGGGCAAGGAGCACAGATACGCAGTATTTT.

V and J are TRBV18 and TRBJ1-5; D uncertain. Germline CDR1 is KGHSH and CDR2 is LQKENI. The CDR3 consists of 15 residues. Trimming removed 4 bases at V and 1 base at J, with 11 bases between. The CDR3 bases are TGTGCCAGCTCACGCGCGGAAGCCAGCAATCAGCCCCAGCATTTT. Its translation is CASSRAEASNQPQHF.

The chain couples TRBV15 to TRBJ1-5, with D tentatively TRBD1 (6 bases). Germline CDR1 reads LNHNV; CDR2 reads YYDKDF (reference sequence). The length of the CDR3 is 14 residues. The V gene lost 3 bases and the J gene lost 3 bases, with 9 bases spanning the gap. The CDR3 region has the DNA TGTGCCACCAGCAGCACAGGGATCAATCAGCCCCAGCATTTT. This translates into CATSSTGINQPQHF.

The chain joins TRBV5-4 to TRBJ2-7, with 11 bases aligning to TRBD1. Germline CDR1 and CDR2: SGHNT and YYREEE (reference sequence). This CDR3 is built from 14 residues. V gave up 4 bases and J gave up 4 bases; unmatched junction bases: 4. The CDR3 reads CASSRTGGKYEQYF. The CDR3 DNA is TGTGCCAGCAGCCGGACAGGGGGCAAATACGAGCAGTACTTC.

The chain links TRBV2 to TRBJ1-5, with D possibly matching TRBD1 (5 bases). V gave up 8 bases and J gave up 5 bases, with 13 bases separating them. CDR3 length: 13 amino acids. The germline V gene has CDR1 SNHLY and CDR2 FYNNEI. CDR3 residues: CASEGTGDQPQHF. In DNA form, the CDR3 reads TGTGCCAGCGAGGGGACTGGGGATCAGCCCCAGCATTTT. The whole variable domain, filled in from reference TRBV2 and TRBJ1-5, reads EPEVTQTPSHQVTQMGQEVILRCVPISNHLYFYWYRQILGQKVEFLVSFYNNEISEKSEIFDDQFSVERPDGSNFTLKIRSTKLEDSAMYFCASEGTGDQPQHFGDGTRLSIL.

The chain joins TRBV11-2 to TRBJ2-1; the match to TRBD2 covers 14 bases. Germline CDR1 is SGHAT and CDR2 is FQNNGV. CDR3 size: 18 residues. V lost 1 base, J lost 9 bases, and 11 bases stayed unmatched. The CDR3 sequence is CASSLVGLAGAPASEQFF. The CDR3 nucleotides are TGTGCCAGCAGCTTAGTGGGACTAGCGGGGGCCCCTGCCAGTGAGCAGTTCTTC.